The 15 T cell receptor beta chains listed next were all sequenced from one sample in a study of cytomegalovirus exposure and HLA in healthy donors. PCR involved 60 Vbeta and 13 Jbeta primers. Method: immunoSEQ multiplex PCR; TCRdb's copy keeps in-frame clones and lacks some. The table gives approximately 110,000 clones; the top ten clones make up roughly 0.64% of it. Sequencing was done on a sample of PBMCs. The receptors shown here come from a man aged 50 to 60 in good health and CMV-seronegative.

The chain couples TRBV11-2 to TRBJ1-6; no clear D gene. From germline, CDR1 is SGHAT and CDR2 FQNNGV. V was cut by 1 base and J by 3 bases, with 7 bases left in between. The CDR3 has 15 amino acids. CDR3 nucleotides: TGTGCCAGCAGCTTAGGTTACAGCTATAATTCACCCCTCCACTTT. It encodes CASSLGYSYNSPLHF.

CDR3 nucleotide sequence: TGTGCCTGGAGTGCCTCCCTGGGAGTAAACTATGGCTACACCTTC. It encodes CAWSASLGVNYGYTF. This chain uses TRBV30 with TRBJ1-2; D uncertain. V lost 1 base and J 2 bases, leaving 14 bases between the germline ends. Germline V gene data show CDR1 as GTSNPN and CDR2 as SVGIG (reference sequence). CDR3 length equals 15 residues.

The CDR3 region has the DNA TGTGCCAGCAGCTTCCTTGGGGGGAATGGCTACACCTTC. Residues: CASSFLGGNGYTF. The chain joins TRBV7-2 to TRBJ1-2; tentative D call: TRBD1 (5 bases). V lost 3 bases and J lost 6, with 11 bases in between. The CDR3 spans 13 residues. Per the germline V gene, CDR1 is SGHTA and CDR2 is FQGNSA.

This rearrangement joins TRBV5-6 to TRBJ1-5; 8 positions match TRBD1. The germline gives CDR1 SGHDT, CDR2 YYEEEE. The CDR3 is made up of 15 amino acids. J gave up 3 bases and V 4 bases, and 6 bases lay outside the gene matches. CDR3: CASSRETGDNQPQHF. In DNA form, the CDR3 reads TGTGCCAGCAGCCGGGAGACAGGGGACAATCAGCCCCAGCATTTT.

The rearrangement uses TRBV5-1 and TRBJ2-7; the D is unclear. Germline V gives CDR1 SGHRS, CDR2 YFSETQ. Trimming removed 3 bases from V and 2 bases from J, with 9 bases in between. The CDR3 spans 13 residues. CDR3 protein: CASSSDGAYEQYF. The CDR3 DNA follows: TGCGCCAGCAGCTCCGACGGAGCCTACGAGCAGTACTTC.

J is TRBJ1-1 and V is TRBV2, with TRBD1 matching 9 bases. Germline V gene data show CDR1 as SNHLY and CDR2 as FYNNEI. This CDR3 spans 16 amino acids. The ends lost 1 base at V and 4 bases at J; junction bases unmatched: 7. The chain's CDR3 is CASSEGRGQGTTEAFF. Written as DNA, the CDR3 is TGTGCCAGCAGTGAAGGCAGGGGACAGGGAACCACTGAAGCTTTCTTT.

The CDR3 here is CASSPWIGNDEQFF. As DNA, the CDR3 is TGCGCCAGCAGCCCCTGGATCGGGAACGATGAGCAGTTCTTC. The V call is TRBV4-3, the J call TRBJ2-1, with D possibly being TRBD2 (5 bases). The germline V gene has CDR1 LGHNA and CDR2 YSLEER. The CDR3 totals 14 residues. V lost 4 bases and J 8 bases, leaving 15 bases between the germline ends.

This chain joins TRBV7-2 and TRBJ1-1; the D is unclear. The germline V gene encodes CDR1 SGHTA and CDR2 FQGNSA. The CDR3 extends over 14 amino acids. V lost 3 bases to trimming and J lost 9 bases, with 17 bases between them. The CDR3 region is CASSFLARLRQAFF. As DNA, the CDR3 is TGTGCCAGCAGCTTCTTGGCCAGACTGAGACAAGCTTTCTTT.

The chain couples TRBV18 to TRBJ1-1; 7 positions agree with TRBD1. The CDR3 has 15 amino acids. V shed 5 bases and J 3 bases; nucleotides not matched to a gene: 9. Germline CDR1 and CDR2: KGHSH and LQKENI. This CDR3 is CASSDDRARDTEAFF. Here the CDR3 DNA reads TGTGCCAGCTCAGACGACAGGGCGCGAGACACTGAAGCTTTCTTT.

This chain connects TRBV6-6 to TRBJ2-7, with 7 nucleotides matching TRBD1. The CDR3 extends over 15 amino acids. Germline lookup yields CDR1 MNHNY and CDR2 SVGAGI (reference sequence). Losses at the gene ends were 6 bases for V and 1 base for J; bases not matched to a gene: 9. CDR3 protein: CASSPRTGPSYEQYF. DNA of the CDR3: TGTGCCAGCAGCCCCCGGACAGGACCGTCCTACGAGCAGTACTTC.

The rearrangement uses TRBV18 and TRBJ1-5; a possible D gene is TRBD1 (6 bases). The length of the CDR3 is 14 residues. The germline V gene encodes CDR1 KGHSH and CDR2 LQKENI. Trimming removed 6 bases from V and 0 bases from J, with 9 bases in between. This chain's CDR3 is CASSGQYSNQPQHF. CDR3 DNA: TGTGCCAGCTCGGGACAATATAGCAATCAGCCCCAGCATTTT.

The J gene is TRBJ2-7, the V gene TRBV6-5; 8 bases are a match to TRBD1. V was clipped by 7 bases and J by 5 bases; unmatched bases: 10. Per germline, CDR1 MNHEY and CDR2 SVGAGI. The CDR3 totals 14 residues. DNA for the CDR3: TGTGCCAGCAACAAAGGGCAGGGGGCAAACGAGCAGTACTTC. Amino acids: CASNKGQGANEQYF.

The chain combines TRBV9 with TRBJ1-2; 7 bases line up with TRBD1. Germline V gene data show CDR1 as SGDLS and CDR2 as YYNGEE. There are 14 residues in the CDR3. V trimming: 0 bases; J trimming: 5 bases; junction bases outside the gene matches: 4. The chain's CDR3 is CASSVGGQAYGYTF. In DNA form, the CDR3 reads TGTGCCAGCAGCGTAGGCGGACAGGCGTATGGCTACACCTTC. The complete variable domain, with remaining parts taken from reference TRBV9 and TRBJ1-2, reads DSGVTQTPKHLITATGQRVTLRCSPRSGDLSVYWYQQSLDQGLQFLIQYYNGEERAKGNILERFSAQQFPDLHSELNLSSLELGDSALYFCASSVGGQAYGYTFGSGTRLTVV.

The chain uses TRBV14 and TRBJ2-5; TRBD1 is a possible D gene (6 bases). Trimming took 2 bases from V and 5 from J, leaving 15 bases between them. Germline assignment: CDR1 SGHDN and CDR2 FVKESK. The CDR3 runs to 15 residues. The CDR3 region is CASSQTGLGAETQYF. The CDR3 bases are TGTGCCAGCAGCCAAACAGGGTTGGGTGCGGAGACCCAGTACTTC.

The chain uses TRBV27 and TRBJ1-2, with a weak D call TRBD1 (5 bases). CDR1 and CDR2 (germline): MNHEY, SMNVEV (reference sequence). This CDR3 spans 13 amino acids. Deletions cut 2 bases from V and 6 bases from J, with 10 bases between. CDR3 sequence: CASSLGGGNGYTF. In DNA, the CDR3 is TGTGCCAGCAGTTTAGGCGGGGGTAATGGCTACACCTTC.